This T cell receptor (beta chain) was obtained from a study of T cells after posttransplantation cyclophosphamide. This clone was seen repeatedly, ten times or more. What it binds is unknown. The protocol was immunoSEQ multiplex PCR, while the TCRdb copy is restricted to in-frame clones and leaves out a portion. Reported are tens of thousands of clones, none seen only once; the ten largest carry around 5.9%. Notes on the study in general: Tissue-infiltrating T cells from skin or gut overlapped little with blood T cells.

Unmatched junction bases numbered 10, after V lost 4 bases and J lost 7 bases. In germline, CDR1 is KGHDR, CDR2 SFDVKD. The CDR3 consists of 16 residues. The chain is built from TRBV24-1 and TRBJ2-1; the match to TRBD2 covers 9 bases. The receptor was isolated from a man aged 25 to 40 in good health and a related stem cell transplant donor. The specimen was PBMCs. The CDR3 sequence: CATSDSIAGARNEQFF. The CDR3, as DNA: TGTGCCACCAGTGACTCCATAGCGGGGGCGCGGAATGAGCAGTTCTTC.